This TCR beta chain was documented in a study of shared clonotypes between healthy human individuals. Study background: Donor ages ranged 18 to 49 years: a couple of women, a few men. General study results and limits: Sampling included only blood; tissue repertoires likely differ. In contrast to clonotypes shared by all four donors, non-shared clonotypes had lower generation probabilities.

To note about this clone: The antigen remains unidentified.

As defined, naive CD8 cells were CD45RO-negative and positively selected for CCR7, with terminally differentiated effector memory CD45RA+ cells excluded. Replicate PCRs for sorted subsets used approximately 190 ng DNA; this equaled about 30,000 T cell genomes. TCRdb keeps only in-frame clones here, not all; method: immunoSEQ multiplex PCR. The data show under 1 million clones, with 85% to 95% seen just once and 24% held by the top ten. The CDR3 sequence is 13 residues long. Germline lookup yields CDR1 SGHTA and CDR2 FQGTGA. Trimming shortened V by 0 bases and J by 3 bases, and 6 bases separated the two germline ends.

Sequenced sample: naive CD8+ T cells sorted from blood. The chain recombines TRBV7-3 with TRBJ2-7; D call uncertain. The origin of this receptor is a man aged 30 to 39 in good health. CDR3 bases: TGTGCCAGCAGCTTAACCATGGGCTACGAGCAGTACTTC. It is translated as CASSLTMGYEQYF. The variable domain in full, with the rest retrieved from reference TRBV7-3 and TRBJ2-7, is GAGVSQTPSNKVTEKGKYVELRCDPISGHTALYWYRQSLGQGPEFLIYFQGTGAADDSGLPNDRFFAVRPEGSVSTLKIQRTERGDSAVYLCASSLTMGYEQYFGPGTRLTVT.